Sequencing of this T cell receptor (beta chain) was carried out in a study of cytomegalovirus exposure and HLA in healthy donors. The PCR contained 60 Vbeta and 13 Jbeta primers. TCRdb's table, derived via immunoSEQ multiplex PCR, lists solely in-frame clones and lacks some. The sample lists 150,000 to 200,000 clones; around 80% were seen once. The source is a woman aged 40 to 50 in good health and CMV-seropositive. Sequencing was performed on PBMCs.

CDR3 sequence (DNA): TGTGCCAGCAGTGGTACTAGACAGTACTTC. Translating gives CASSGTRQYF. The chain combines TRBV6-1 with TRBJ2-7; a weak D match, TRBD2 (5 bases). CDR1 and CDR2 from the germline V gene are MNHNS and SASEGT. The V and J ends lost 4 bases and 10 bases respectively, with 8 bases between them. The CDR3 sequence is 10 residues long.